This T cell receptor beta chain stems from a study of beta chain features in type 1 diabetes. Whole-study findings and limits: Amplification by PCR could prefer shorter templates, with the same effect in patients and controls. TCRB CDR3s from Type 1 diabetes patients were moderately but significantly shorter in all four CD4+ subsets.

A word on this clone: As yet, its antigen is unknown.

All of the isolated RNA was reverse transcribed, so expressed TCRB transcripts were sequenced. Profiled with immunoSEQ multiplex PCR; TCRdb holds only in-frame clones, not every one. The table records 300,000 to 350,000 clones, 14% of them present only once. V lost 4 bases and J 14 bases, leaving 18 bases between the germline ends. The germline CDR1 and CDR2 sequences are KGHSH and LQKENI. The CDR3 consists of 13 residues. The clonotype was recovered from a man aged 25 to 45 in good health. The gene calls are TRBV18 and TRBJ2-1; unclear D gene. Sequenced: central memory CD4+ T cells from blood. CDR3 sequence: CASSLDPPSAKFF. In nucleotides, the CDR3 is TGTGCCAGCTCACTTGACCCACCCTCAGCGAAGTTCTTC.